These T cell receptor beta chains were read from a single sample in a study of control samples from healthy donors and cancer patients. TCRdb's copy holds only in-frame clones and misses some; the assay was immunoSEQ multiplex PCR. The table records around 68,000 clones, 65% to 85% of them present only once. Input material: blood. The receptors derive from a man aged 60 to 75 in good health. The CDR3 runs from the conserved cysteine through the conserved F or W. The D gene is left open where the match is weak. The listing skips clone size in some rows; elsewhere it reads once, few, many or a size class.

V gene: TRBV11-2
D gene: NA
J gene: TRBJ2-1
CDR3 length: 14
clone size: NA
CDR3 protein: CASSLPGPDNEQFF
CDR3 DNA: TGTGCCAGCAGCTTGCCCGGGCCCGACAATGAGCAGTTCTTC

V gene: TRBV19
D gene: NA
J gene: TRBJ2-3
CDR3 length: 13
clone size: NA
CDR3 protein: CASNARNTDTQYF
CDR3 DNA: TGTGCCAGTAACGCTAGAAACACAGATACGCAGTATTTT

V gene: TRBV11-1
D gene: TRBD1
J gene: TRBJ1-1
CDR3 length: 14
clone size: NA
CDR3 protein: CASSQTGVSTEAFF
CDR3 DNA: TGTGCCAGCAGTCAAACAGGGGTGAGCACTGAAGCTTTCTTT

V gene: TRBV20-1
D gene: TRBD2
J gene: TRBJ2-1
CDR3 length: 24
clone size: NA
CDR3 protein: CSASPAGGWREGGYPIILLNEQFF
CDR3 DNA: TGCAGTGCTAGTCCCGCCGGGGGGTGGCGGGAGGGGGGATATCCCATAATACTTCTTAATGAGCAGTTCTTC

V gene: TRBV12-3/TRBV12-4
D gene: NA
J gene: TRBJ2-7
CDR3 length: 13
clone size: NA
CDR3 protein: CASSARSSYEQYF
CDR3 DNA: TGTGCCAGCAGTGCCCGAAGCTCCTACGAGCAGTACTTC

V gene: TRBV21-1
D gene: NA
J gene: TRBJ2-3
CDR3 length: 18
clone size: NA
CDR3 protein: CASSIASQDRGVTDTQYF
CDR3 DNA: TGTGCCAGCAGCATAGCTAGCCAGGACAGGGGGGTCACAGATACGCAGTATTTT

V gene: TRBV24-1
D gene: TRBD2
J gene: TRBJ2-1
CDR3 length: 14
clone size: few
CDR3 protein: CATSGASGNGEQFF
CDR3 DNA: TGTGCCACCAGTGGGGCTAGCGGGAACGGTGAGCAGTTCTTC

V gene: TRBV5-6
D gene: TRBD2
J gene: TRBJ2-5
CDR3 length: 15
clone size: NA
CDR3 protein: CASAGSGKYQETQYF
CDR3 DNA: TGTGCCAGCGCGGGTAGCGGGAAGTACCAAGAGACCCAGTACTTC

V gene: TRBV5-1
D gene: NA
J gene: TRBJ2-2
CDR3 length: 16
clone size: NA
CDR3 protein: CASSPAGETGGGELFF
CDR3 DNA: TGCGCCAGCAGCCCCGCCGGGGAGACCGGCGGCGGGGAGCTGTTTTTT

V gene: TRBV4-1
D gene: TRBD1
J gene: TRBJ1-3
CDR3 length: 16
clone size: NA
CDR3 protein: CASSQGKGAMGNTIYF
CDR3 DNA: TGCGCCAGCAGCCAAGGGAAGGGGGCTATGGGAAACACCATATATTTT

V gene: TRBV6-1
D gene: TRBD1
J gene: TRBJ2-4
CDR3 length: 15
clone size: NA
CDR3 protein: CASSDTGTGANIQYF
CDR3 DNA: TGTGCCAGCAGTGACACCGGGACAGGGGCAAACATTCAGTACTTC

V gene: TRBV27
D gene: NA
J gene: TRBJ1-5
CDR3 length: 15
clone size: NA
CDR3 protein: CASKVGTYSNQPQHF
CDR3 DNA: TGTGCCAGCAAGGTAGGGACATATAGCAATCAGCCCCAGCATTTT

V gene: TRBV6-5
D gene: TRBD1
J gene: TRBJ1-6
CDR3 length: 14
clone size: once
CDR3 protein: CASRVTGVNSPLHF
CDR3 DNA: TGTGCCAGCAGGGTGACAGGGGTTAATTCACCCCTCCACTTT

V gene: TRBV5-1
D gene: TRBD1
J gene: TRBJ2-7
CDR3 length: 14
clone size: NA
CDR3 protein: CASSLRTGGYEQYF
CDR3 DNA: TGCGCCAGCAGCTTGCGGACAGGGGGGTACGAGCAGTACTTC